This note documents a single T cell receptor beta chain sequence. This sample was included in a study of T cell clones after liver transplantation. Sequencing used immunoSEQ multiplex PCR; TCRdb keeps in-frame clones, though not all of them. The repertoire has tens of thousands of clones, about 80% of them found once; the top ten carry about 0.79%. Germline lookup yields CDR1 SGHNT and CDR2 YYREEE (reference sequence). With V trimmed by 3 bases and J by 2 bases, 3 bases remained unmatched. The CDR3 extends over 15 amino acids. This sequence was found in a human patient who received a liver transplant. Some T cells may be the graft donor's. The gene calls are TRBV5-4 and TRBJ2-7; 12 bases are shared with TRBD1. The sample was CD4+ T cells from blood, taken 12 months after liver transplant. The CDR3 spells CASSSGTGGAYEQYF. As DNA, the CDR3 is TGTGCCAGCAGCTCCGGGACAGGGGGCGCCTACGAGCAGTACTTC.